This T cell receptor (beta chain) was found in a study of OX40 agonist ivuxolimab in advanced cancers. In the study overall: Enrollees could have had prior anti-PD-1, anti-PD-L1 or anti-CTLA-4 therapy, which 30% to 50% had received.

The protocol was immunoSEQ multiplex PCR, while the TCRdb copy is restricted to in-frame clones and leaves out a portion. The sample includes nearly 80,000 clones, about nine tenths of them seen just once. The V segment lost 0 bases and the J segment 0 bases; nucleotides outside the gene matches: 2. Germline V gene data show CDR1 as KGHSH and CDR2 as LQKENI. This CDR3 has 17 amino acids. The TCR sequence derives from an adult with an advanced solid tumor such as melanoma, head and neck, liver or kidney cancer. The sequenced sample was CD4+ or CD8+ T cells sorted from blood, obtained in a trial of the OX40 agonist ivuxolimab. The chain is built from TRBV18 and TRBJ2-4; 10 bases line up with TRBD2. The chain's CDR3 is CASSPPAGGIAKNIQYF. In DNA, the CDR3 is TGTGCCAGCTCACCACCAGCGGGGGGGATAGCCAAAAACATTCAGTACTTC. The whole variable domain, remainder taken from reference TRBV18 and TRBJ2-4, is NAGVMQNPRHLVRRRGQEARLRCSPMKGHSHVYWYRQLPEEGLKFMVYLQKENIIDESGMPKERFSAEFPKEGPSILRIQQVVRGDSAAYFCASSPPAGGIAKNIQYFGAGTRLSVL.